The present T cell receptor (beta chain) was sequenced within a study of blood T cell repertoires in COVID-19. Study details: Nucleic acid was either cDNA or gDNA, and it came from T cells, B-cell-depleted T cells, or PBMCs.

Clinical history as reported by participants underpinned cohort assignment. The CDR3 extends over 14 amino acids. V lost 6 bases to trimming and J lost 2 bases, with 13 bases between them. Germline loops: CDR1 SGHVS, CDR2 FNYEAQ. In the study's own analysis: Using reference gene primer amplification, nucleated cell counts were estimated. This table comes from immunoSEQ multiplex PCR, and its TCRdb copy is limited to in-frame clones, with some not included. V, J and clone size reflect that table, while D and trimming were determined from the DNA. Here the sample spans under 500,000 clones, around nine tenths being singletons. This clone was seen once.

The sequenced sample was PBMCs or T cells enriched from blood (not recorded which). This TCR came from a woman between 18 and 30 years old with acute COVID-19. The genes are TRBV7-6 and TRBJ2-5; the D gene is possibly TRBD1 (6 bases). The CDR3 nucleotides read TGTGCCAGCAGGAGAGGCGGACAGCAAGAGACCCAGTACTTC. This gives the protein CASRRGGQQETQYF.